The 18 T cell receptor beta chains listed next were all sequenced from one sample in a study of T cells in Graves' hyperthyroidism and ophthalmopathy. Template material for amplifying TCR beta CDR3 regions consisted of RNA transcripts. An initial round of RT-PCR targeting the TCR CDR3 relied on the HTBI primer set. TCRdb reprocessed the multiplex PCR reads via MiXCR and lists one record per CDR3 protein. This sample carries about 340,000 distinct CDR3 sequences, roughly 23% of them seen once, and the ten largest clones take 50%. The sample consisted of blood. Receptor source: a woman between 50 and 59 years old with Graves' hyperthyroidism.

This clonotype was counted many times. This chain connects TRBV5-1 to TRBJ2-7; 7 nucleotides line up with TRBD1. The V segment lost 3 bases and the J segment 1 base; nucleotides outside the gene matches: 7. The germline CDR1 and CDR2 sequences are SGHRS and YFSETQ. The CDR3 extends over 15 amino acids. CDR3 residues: CASSSTGSGSYEQYF. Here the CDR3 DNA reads TGCGCCAGCAGCTCGACAGGGTCGGGATCCTACGAGCAGTACTTC.

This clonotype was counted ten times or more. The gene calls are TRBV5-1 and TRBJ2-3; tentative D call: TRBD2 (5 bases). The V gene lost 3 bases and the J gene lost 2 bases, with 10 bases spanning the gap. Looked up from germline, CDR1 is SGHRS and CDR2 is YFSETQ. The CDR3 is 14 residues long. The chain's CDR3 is CASSSWENTDTQYF. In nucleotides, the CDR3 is TGCGCCAGCAGCTCCTGGGAGAACACAGATACGCAGTATTTT.

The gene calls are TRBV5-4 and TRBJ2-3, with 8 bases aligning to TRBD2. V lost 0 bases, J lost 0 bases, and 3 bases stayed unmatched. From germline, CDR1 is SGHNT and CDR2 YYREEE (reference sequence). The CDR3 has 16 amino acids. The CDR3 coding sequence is TGTGCCAGCAGCTTGGAGCCTAGCGGGAGCACAGATACGCAGTATTTT. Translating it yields CASSLEPSGSTDTQYF.

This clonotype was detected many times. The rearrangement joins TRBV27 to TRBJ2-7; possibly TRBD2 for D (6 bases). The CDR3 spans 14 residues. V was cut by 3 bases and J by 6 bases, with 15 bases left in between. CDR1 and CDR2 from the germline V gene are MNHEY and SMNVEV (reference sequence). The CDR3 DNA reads TGTGCCAGCAGTTTGGGGGGTACCAGGTCCGAGCAGTACTTC. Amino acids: CASSLGGTRSEQYF.

This CDR3 reads CATSDGGNNQPQHF. The CDR3 nucleotides read TGTGCCACCAGTGACGGGGGCAACAATCAGCCCCAGCATTTT. J is TRBJ1-5 and V is TRBV24-1, with D possibly TRBD1 on 6 matching bases. CDR3 length equals 14 residues. V was pared by 4 bases and J by 3 bases, with 9 bases between. Looked up from germline, CDR1 is KGHDR and CDR2 is SFDVKD.

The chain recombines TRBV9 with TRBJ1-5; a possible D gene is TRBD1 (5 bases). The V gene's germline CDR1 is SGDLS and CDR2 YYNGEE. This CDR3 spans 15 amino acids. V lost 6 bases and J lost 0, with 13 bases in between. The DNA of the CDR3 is TGTGCCAGCACCCCGGAGGGGTTTAGCAATCAGCCCCAGCATTTT. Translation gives CASTPEGFSNQPQHF.

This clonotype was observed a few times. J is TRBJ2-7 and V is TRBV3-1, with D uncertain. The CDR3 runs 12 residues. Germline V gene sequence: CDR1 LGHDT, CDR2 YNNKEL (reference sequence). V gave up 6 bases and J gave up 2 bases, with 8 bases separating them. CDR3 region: CASSRSTYEQYF. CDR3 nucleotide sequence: TGTGCCAGCAGTCGCTCCACCTACGAGCAGTACTTC.

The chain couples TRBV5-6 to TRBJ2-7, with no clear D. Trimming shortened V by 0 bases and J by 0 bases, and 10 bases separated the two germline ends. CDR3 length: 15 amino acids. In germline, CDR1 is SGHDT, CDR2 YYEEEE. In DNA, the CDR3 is TGTGCCAGCAGCTTGGGGCAGACCAGCTCCTACGAGCAGTACTTC. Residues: CASSLGQTSSYEQYF.

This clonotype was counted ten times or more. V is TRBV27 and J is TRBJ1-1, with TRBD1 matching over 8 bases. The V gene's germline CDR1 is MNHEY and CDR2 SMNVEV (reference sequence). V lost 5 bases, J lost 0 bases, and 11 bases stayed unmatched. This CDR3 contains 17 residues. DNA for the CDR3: TGTGCCAGCAGTCCCGACAGGGGCATCGGAATGAACACTGAAGCTTTCTTT. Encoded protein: CASSPDRGIGMNTEAFF.

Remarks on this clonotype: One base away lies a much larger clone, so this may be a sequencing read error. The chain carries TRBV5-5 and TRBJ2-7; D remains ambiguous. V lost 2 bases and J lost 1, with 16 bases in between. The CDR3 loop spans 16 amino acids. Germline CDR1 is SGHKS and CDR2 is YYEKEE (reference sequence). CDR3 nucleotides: TGTGCCAGCAGCTTTGAAATGGGGATAGGGTCCTACGAGCAGTACTTC. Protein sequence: CASSFEMGIGSYEQYF. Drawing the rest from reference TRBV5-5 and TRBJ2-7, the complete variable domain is DAGVTQSPTHLIKTRGQQVTLRCSPISGHKSVSWYQQVLGQGPQFIFQYYEKEERGRGNFPDRFSARQFPNYSSELNVNALLLGDSALYLCASSFEMGIGSYEQYFGPGTRLTVT.

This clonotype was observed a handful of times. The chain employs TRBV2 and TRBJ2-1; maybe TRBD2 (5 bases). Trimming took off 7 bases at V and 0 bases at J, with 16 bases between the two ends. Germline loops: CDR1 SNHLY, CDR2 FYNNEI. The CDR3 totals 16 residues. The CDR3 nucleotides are TGTGCCAGCATCCTGGTAGCGTCGAGCTCCTACAATGAGCAGTTCTTC. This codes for CASILVASSSYNEQFF.

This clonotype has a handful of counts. CDR3 bases: TGCGCCAGCAGCTTTCGGGGATCTTCTGGGGCCAACGTCCTGACTTTC. Translating it yields CASSFRGSSGANVLTF. The J gene is TRBJ2-6, the V gene TRBV5-1; possibly TRBD2 for D (5 bases). The CDR3 contains 16 residues. Per the germline V gene, CDR1 is SGHRS and CDR2 is YFSETQ. V was trimmed by 2 bases and J by 1 base, leaving 10 bases between them.

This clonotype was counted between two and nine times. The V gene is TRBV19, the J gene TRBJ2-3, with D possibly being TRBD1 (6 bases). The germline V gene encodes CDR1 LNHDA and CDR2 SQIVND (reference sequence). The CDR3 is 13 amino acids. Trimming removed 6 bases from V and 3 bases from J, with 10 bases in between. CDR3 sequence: CASSITGTDTQYF. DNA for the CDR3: TGTGCCAGTAGCATAACAGGGACAGATACGCAGTATTTT.

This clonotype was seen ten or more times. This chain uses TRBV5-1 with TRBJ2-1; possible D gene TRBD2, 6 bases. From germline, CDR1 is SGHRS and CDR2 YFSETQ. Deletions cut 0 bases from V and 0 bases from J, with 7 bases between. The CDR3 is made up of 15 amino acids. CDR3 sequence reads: CASSLGGVSYNEQFF. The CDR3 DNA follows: TGCGCCAGCAGCTTGGGCGGGGTCTCCTACAATGAGCAGTTCTTC.

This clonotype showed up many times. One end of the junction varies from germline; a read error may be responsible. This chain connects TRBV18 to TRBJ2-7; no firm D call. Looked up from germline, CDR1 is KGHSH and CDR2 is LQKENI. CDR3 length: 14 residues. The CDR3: CANSPPSGAYEQYF. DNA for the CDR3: TGTGCCAACTCACCACCGAGTGGAGCCTACGAGCAGTACTTC. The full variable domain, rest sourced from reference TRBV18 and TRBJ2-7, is NAGVMQNPRHLVRRRGQEARLRCSPMKGHSHVYWYRQLPEEGLKFMVYLQKENIIDESGMPKERFSAEFPKEGPSILRIQQVVRGDSAAYFCANSPPSGAYEQYFGPGTRLTVT.

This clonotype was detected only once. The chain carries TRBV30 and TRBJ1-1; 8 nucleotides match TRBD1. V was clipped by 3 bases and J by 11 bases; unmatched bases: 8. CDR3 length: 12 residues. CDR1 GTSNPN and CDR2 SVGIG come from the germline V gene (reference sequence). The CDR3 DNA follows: TGTGCCTGGAGCGCGCAGGGGGCTGGGGCTTTCTTT. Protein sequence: CAWSAQGAGAFF.

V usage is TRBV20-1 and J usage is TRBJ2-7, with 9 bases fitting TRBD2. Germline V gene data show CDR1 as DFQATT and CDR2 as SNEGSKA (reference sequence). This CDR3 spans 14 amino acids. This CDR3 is CSQRGAGGSYEQYF. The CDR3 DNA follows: TGCAGCCAGCGTGGAGCGGGGGGATCTTACGAGCAGTACTTC.

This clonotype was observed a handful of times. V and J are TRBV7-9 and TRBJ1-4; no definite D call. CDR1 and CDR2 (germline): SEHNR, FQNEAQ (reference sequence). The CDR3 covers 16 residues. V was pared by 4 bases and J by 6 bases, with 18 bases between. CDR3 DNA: TGTGCCAGCAGCTCACGCTTCGGGGTCGGGGATGAAAAACTGTTTTTT. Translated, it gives CASSSRFGVGDEKLFF.